The 8 T cell receptor beta chains given below trace back to one sample, sequenced in a study of PD-L1 blockade in urothelial cancer. Repertoires were generated with immunoSEQ multiplex PCR, while TCRdb's copy carries only in-frame clones and drops some. The sample has roughly 100,000 clones; roughly 88% are singletons. Sample: PBMCs, taken around atezolizumab (anti-PD-L1) treatment. Source of these receptors: a man aged 50-59 years with urothelial cancer.

This clone showed up just once. The J gene is TRBJ2-3, the V gene TRBV5-1, with 11 positions matching TRBD1. After removal of 3 bases from V and 5 bases from J, the junction contained 5 bases not matched to a gene. CDR1 and CDR2 (germline): SGHRS, YFSETQ. The CDR3 is 15 residues long. The CDR3 reads CASSSWTGGRDTQYF. The CDR3, as DNA: TGCGCCAGCAGCTCGTGGACAGGGGGCAGAGATACGCAGTATTTT.

DNA of the CDR3: TGTGCCAGCAGTTACGCCGGGACTAGCGCAACTTTTGAGCAGTTCTTC. Translating it yields CASSYAGTSATFEQFF. This sequence joins TRBV6-5 and TRBJ2-1; TRBD2 matches 10 bases. Losses at the gene ends were 2 bases for V and 9 bases for J; bases not matched to a gene: 10. The V gene's germline CDR1 is MNHEY and CDR2 SVGAGI. This CDR3 spans 16 amino acids.

This clone was counted once. The chain joins TRBV11-2 to TRBJ2-3, with TRBD1 matching 7 bases. Trimming cost V 3 bases and J 5 bases; bases outside gene matches: 11. This CDR3 spans 16 amino acids. Germline CDR1 SGHAT, CDR2 FQNNGV. CDR3 DNA: TGTGCCAGCAGCTTTAACCCCAGACAGGGCATAGATACGCAGTATTTT. It encodes CASSFNPRQGIDTQYF.

The chain is built from TRBV9 and TRBJ1-1; unclear D gene. The germline V gene has CDR1 SGDLS and CDR2 YYNGEE. V dropped 0 bases and J dropped 4 bases, with 10 bases sitting between them. The CDR3 is made up of 14 amino acids. The CDR3 loop is CASSVGAGVTEAFF. In DNA, the CDR3 is TGTGCCAGCAGCGTAGGAGCGGGAGTCACTGAAGCTTTCTTT.

The rearrangement links TRBV5-6 to TRBJ1-5; unclear D gene. The CDR3 is 13 amino acids. Deletions cut 1 base from V and 3 bases from J, with 5 bases between. The germline V gene has CDR1 SGHDT and CDR2 YYEEEE. CDR3 sequence: CASSLRYNQPQHF. CDR3 DNA: TGTGCCAGCAGCTTGCGCTACAATCAGCCCCAGCATTTT. The full variable domain, rest sourced from reference TRBV5-6 and TRBJ1-5, is DAGVTQSPTHLIKTRGQQVTLRCSPKSGHDTVSWYQQALGQGPQFIFQYYEEEERQRGNFPDRFSGHQFPNYSSELNVNALLLGDSALYLCASSLRYNQPQHFGDGTRLSIL.

The chain recombines TRBV15 with TRBJ2-2; D is perhaps TRBD2 (6 bases). Germline CDR1 and CDR2: LNHNV and YYDKDF (reference sequence). The CDR3 runs 19 residues. Trimming pared 2 bases from V and 0 bases from J, leaving 19 bases between. The CDR3 bases are TGTGCCACCAGCAGATGGAGGGGCCCCGCGAAAGCGAACACCGGGGAGCTGTTTTTT. This codes for CATSRWRGPAKANTGELFF.

In its sample, this clone was seen a few times. The chain is built from TRBV6-5 and TRBJ1-2, with D tentatively TRBD1 (5 bases). CDR3 length equals 15 residues. In germline, CDR1 is MNHEY, CDR2 SVGAGI. V lost 0 bases to trimming and J lost 2 bases, with 10 bases between them. CDR3 nucleotides: TGTGCCAGCAGTTACTCTCGCGGGGGGAACTATGGCTACACCTTC. This sequence encodes CASSYSRGGNYGYTF.

This sequence joins TRBV28 and TRBJ1-5; a possible D gene is TRBD1 (6 bases). V lost 2 bases to trimming and J lost 4 bases, with 12 bases between them. Per the germline V gene, CDR1 is MDHEN and CDR2 is SYDVKM. The CDR3 totals 15 residues. The CDR3 region is CASSLKGGWNQPQHF. For the CDR3, the DNA is TGTGCCAGCAGTTTAAAGGGGGGGTGGAATCAGCCCCAGCATTTT. Full variable domain (remainder filled in from reference TRBV28 and TRBJ1-5): DVKVTQSSRYLVKRTGEKVFLECVQDMDHENMFWYRQDPGLGLRLIYFSYDVKMKEKGDIPEGYSVSREKKERFSLILESASTNQTSMYLCASSLKGGWNQPQHFGDGTRLSIL.